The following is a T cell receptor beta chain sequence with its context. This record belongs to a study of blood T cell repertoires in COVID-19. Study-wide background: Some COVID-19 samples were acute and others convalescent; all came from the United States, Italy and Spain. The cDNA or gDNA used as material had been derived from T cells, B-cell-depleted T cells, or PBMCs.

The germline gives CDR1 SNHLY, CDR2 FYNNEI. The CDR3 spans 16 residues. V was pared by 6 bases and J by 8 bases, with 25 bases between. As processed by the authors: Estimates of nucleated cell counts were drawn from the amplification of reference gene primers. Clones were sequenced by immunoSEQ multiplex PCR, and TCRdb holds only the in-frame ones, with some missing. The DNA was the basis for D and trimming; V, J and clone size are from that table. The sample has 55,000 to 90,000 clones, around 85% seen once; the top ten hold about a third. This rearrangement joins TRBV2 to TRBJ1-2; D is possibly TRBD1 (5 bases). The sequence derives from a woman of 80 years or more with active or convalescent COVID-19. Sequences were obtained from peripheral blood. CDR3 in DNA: TGTGCCAGCAGCGGTCTTGTGGGAGGGGAAGCCCGCGGCTACACCTTC. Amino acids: CASSGLVGGEARGYTF. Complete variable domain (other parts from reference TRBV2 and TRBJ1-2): EPEVTQTPSHQVTQMGQEVILRCVPISNHLYFYWYRQILGQKVEFLVSFYNNEISEKSEIFDDQFSVERPDGSNFTLKIRSTKLEDSAMYFCASSGLVGGEARGYTFGSGTRLTVV.